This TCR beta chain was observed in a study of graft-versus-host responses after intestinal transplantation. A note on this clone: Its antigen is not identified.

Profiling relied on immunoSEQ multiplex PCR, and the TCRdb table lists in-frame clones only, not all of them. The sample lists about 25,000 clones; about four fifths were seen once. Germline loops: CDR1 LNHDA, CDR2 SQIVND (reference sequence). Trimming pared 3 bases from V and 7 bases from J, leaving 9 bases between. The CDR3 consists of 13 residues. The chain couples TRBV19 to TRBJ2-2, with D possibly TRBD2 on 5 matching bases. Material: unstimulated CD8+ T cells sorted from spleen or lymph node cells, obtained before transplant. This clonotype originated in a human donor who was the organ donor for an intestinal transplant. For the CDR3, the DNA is TGTGCCAGTAGTATGGGAGCATTCGGGGAGCTGTTTTTT. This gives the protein CASSMGAFGELFF.